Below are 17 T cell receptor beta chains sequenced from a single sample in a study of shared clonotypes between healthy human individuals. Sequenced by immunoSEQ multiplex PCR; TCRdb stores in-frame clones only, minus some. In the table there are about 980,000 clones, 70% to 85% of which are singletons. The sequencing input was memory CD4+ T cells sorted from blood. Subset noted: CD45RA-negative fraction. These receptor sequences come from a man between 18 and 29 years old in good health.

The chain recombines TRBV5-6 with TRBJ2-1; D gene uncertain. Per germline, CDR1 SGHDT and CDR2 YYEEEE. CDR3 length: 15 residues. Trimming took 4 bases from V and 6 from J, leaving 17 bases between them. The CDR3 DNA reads TGTGCCAGCAGCAATAGCCCCGTTACCCTCAATGAGCAGTTCTTC. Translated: CASSNSPVTLNEQFF.

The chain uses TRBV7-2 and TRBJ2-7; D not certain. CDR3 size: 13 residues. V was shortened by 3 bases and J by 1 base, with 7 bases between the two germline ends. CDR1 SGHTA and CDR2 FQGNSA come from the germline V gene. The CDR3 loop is CASSFSTSYEQYF. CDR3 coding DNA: TGTGCCAGCAGCTTCTCGACGTCCTACGAGCAGTACTTC.

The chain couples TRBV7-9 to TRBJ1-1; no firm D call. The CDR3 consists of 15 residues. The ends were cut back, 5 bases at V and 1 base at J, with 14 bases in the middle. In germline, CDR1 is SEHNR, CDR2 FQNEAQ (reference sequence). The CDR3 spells CASSPSRITNTEAFF. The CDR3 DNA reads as TGTGCCAGCAGCCCGAGTCGCATCACGAACACTGAAGCTTTCTTT.

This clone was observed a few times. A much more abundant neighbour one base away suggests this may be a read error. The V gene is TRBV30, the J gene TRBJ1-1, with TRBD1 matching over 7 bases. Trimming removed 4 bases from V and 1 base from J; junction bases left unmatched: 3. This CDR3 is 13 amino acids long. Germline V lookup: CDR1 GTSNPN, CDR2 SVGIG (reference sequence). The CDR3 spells CAWMGQKNTEAFF. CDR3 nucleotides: TGTGCCTGGATGGGACAGAAGAACACTGAAGCTTTCTTT.

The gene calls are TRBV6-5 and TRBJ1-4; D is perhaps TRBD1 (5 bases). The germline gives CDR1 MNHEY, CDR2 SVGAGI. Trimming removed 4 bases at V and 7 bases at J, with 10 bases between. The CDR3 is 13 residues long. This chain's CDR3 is CASSSRRGEKLFF. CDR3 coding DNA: TGTGCCAGCAGTTCAAGGAGGGGTGAAAAACTGTTTTTT.

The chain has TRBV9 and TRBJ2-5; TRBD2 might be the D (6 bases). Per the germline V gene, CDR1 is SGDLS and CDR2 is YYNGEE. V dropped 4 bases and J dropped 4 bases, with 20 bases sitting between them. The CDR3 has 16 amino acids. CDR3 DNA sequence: TGTGCCAGCAGCCCCTCGACCCATGGGACTGCAGAGACCCAGTACTTC. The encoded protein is CASSPSTHGTAETQYF.

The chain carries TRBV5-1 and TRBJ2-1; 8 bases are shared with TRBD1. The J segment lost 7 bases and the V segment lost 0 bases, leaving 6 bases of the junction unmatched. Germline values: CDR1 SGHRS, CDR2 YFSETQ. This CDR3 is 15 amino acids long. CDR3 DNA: TGCGCCAGCAGCTTGGGGCAGGGGGCAGGGAATGAGCAGTTCTTC. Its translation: CASSLGQGAGNEQFF. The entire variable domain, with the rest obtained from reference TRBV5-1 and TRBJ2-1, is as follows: KAGVTQTPRYLIKTRGQQVTLSCSPISGHRSVSWYQQTPGQGLQFLFEYFSETQRNKGNFPGRFSGRQFSNSRSEMNVSTLELGDSALYLCASSLGQGAGNEQFFGPGTRLTVL.

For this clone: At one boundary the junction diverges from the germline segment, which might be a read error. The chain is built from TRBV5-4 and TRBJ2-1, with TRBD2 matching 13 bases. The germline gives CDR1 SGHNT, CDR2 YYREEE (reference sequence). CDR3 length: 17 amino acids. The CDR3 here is CASSLPGLAGEPNKQFF. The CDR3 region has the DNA TGTGCCAGCAGCCTCCCAGGACTAGCGGGAGAACCCAATAAGCAGTTCTTC.

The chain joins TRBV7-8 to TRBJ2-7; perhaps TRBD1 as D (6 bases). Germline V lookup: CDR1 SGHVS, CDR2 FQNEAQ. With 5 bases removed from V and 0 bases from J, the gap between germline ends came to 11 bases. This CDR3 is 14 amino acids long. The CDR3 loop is CASSRATGSYEQYF. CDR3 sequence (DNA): TGTGCCAGCAGCCGGGCGACAGGCTCCTACGAGCAGTACTTC.

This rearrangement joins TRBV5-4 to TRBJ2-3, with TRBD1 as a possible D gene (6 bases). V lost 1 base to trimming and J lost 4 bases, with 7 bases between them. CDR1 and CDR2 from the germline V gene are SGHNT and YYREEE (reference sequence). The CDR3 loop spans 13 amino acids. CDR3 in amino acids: CASSLWGPDTQYF. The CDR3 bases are TGTGCCAGCAGCTTGTGGGGGCCAGATACGCAGTATTTT. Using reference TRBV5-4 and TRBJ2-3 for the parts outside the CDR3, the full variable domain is ETGVTQSPTHLIKTRGQQVTLRCSSQSGHNTVSWYQQALGQGPQFIFQYYREEENGRGNFPPRFSGLQFPNYSSELNVNALELDDSALYLCASSLWGPDTQYFGPGTRLTVL.

Written as DNA, the CDR3 is TGTGCCAGCAGCCATGACATGAACTATGGCTACACCTTC. It encodes CASSHDMNYGYTF. The chain uses TRBV14 and TRBJ1-2; D not certain. The germline V gene has CDR1 SGHDN and CDR2 FVKESK. This CDR3 spans 13 amino acids. The V gene lost 3 bases and the J gene lost 2 bases, with 7 bases spanning the gap.

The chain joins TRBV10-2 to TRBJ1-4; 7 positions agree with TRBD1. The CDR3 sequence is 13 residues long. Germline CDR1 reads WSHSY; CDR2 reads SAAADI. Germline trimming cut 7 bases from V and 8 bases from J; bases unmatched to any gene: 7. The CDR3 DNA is TGCGCCAGCAAGGGGGCCCCAGGCGAAAAACTGTTTTTT. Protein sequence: CASKGAPGEKLFF.

The CDR3 DNA reads as TGTGCCAGCAGCTTCTCCACGGGGGAGACCCAGTACTTC. This sequence encodes CASSFSTGETQYF. The V call is TRBV11-3, the J call TRBJ2-5, with D perhaps matching TRBD2 (5 bases). Germline V gene lookup returns CDR1 SGHNT and CDR2 YENEEA. CDR3 size: 13 residues. V lost 3 bases, J lost 5 bases, and 10 bases lay in between.

The chain's CDR3 is CASSVAYEQYF. CDR3 DNA: TGCGCCAGCAGCGTGGCCTACGAGCAGTACTTC. The J gene is TRBJ2-7, the V gene TRBV10-2; D gene ambiguous. V gave up 6 bases and J gave up 2 bases, with 5 bases separating them. The CDR3 is 11 amino acids. Germline V gene sequence: CDR1 WSHSY, CDR2 SAAADI.

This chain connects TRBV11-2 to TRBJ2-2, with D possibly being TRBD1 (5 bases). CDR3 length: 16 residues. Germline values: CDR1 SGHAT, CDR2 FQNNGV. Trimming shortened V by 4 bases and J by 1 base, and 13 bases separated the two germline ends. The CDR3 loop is CASSSGGAMNTGELFF. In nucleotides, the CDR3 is TGTGCCAGCAGCTCCGGTGGGGCTATGAACACCGGGGAGCTGTTTTTT.

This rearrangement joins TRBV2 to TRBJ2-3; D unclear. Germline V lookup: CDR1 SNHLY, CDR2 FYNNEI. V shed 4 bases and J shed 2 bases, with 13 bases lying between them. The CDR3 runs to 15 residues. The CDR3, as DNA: TGTGCCAGCAGTGTGGCCCCCCCGTCCACAGATACGCAGTATTTT. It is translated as CASSVAPPSTDTQYF.

Here the CDR3 reads CASSAQGYYQPQHF. The CDR3 DNA reads as TGTGCCAGCAGCGCCCAGGGTTACTATCAGCCCCAGCATTTT. The J gene is TRBJ1-5, the V gene TRBV9; D might be TRBD1 (5 bases). There are 14 residues in the CDR3. The ends were cut back, 3 bases at V and 5 bases at J, with 12 bases in the middle. Per germline, CDR1 SGDLS and CDR2 YYNGEE.